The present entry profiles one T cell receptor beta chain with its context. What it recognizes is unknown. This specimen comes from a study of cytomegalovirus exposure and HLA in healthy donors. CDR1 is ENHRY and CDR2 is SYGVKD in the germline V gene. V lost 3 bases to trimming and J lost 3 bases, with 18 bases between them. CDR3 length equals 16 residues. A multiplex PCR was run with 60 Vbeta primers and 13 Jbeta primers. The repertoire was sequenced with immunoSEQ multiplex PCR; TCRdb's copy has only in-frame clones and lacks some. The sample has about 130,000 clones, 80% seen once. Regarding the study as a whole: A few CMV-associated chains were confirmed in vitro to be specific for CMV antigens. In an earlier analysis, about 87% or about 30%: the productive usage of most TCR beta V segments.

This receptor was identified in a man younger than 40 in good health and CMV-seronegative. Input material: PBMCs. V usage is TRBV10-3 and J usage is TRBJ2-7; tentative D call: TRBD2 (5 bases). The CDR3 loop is CAISDPGRGGSYEQYF. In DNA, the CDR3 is TGTGCCATCAGTGACCCTGGTCGGGGTGGGAGCTACGAGCAGTACTTC.